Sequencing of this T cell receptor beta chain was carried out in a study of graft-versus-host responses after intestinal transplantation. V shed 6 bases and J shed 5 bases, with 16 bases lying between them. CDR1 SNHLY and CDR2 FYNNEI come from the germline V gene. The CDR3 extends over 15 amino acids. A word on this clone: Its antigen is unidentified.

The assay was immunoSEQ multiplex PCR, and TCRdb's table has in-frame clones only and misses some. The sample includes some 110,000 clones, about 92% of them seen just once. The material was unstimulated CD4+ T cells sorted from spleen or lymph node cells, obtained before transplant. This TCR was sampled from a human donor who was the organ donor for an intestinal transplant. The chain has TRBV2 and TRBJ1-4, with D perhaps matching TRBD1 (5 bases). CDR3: CASRAQTGGNEKLFF. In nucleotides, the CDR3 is TGTGCCAGCAGGGCCCAGACTGGGGGAAATGAAAAACTGTTTTTT.